Sequencing of this TCR beta chain was carried out in a study of blood T cells in healthy people across ages. About the study: About one barcoded beta molecule per two T cells came from capture by template switching.

The second PCR ran roughly 7 to 12 cycles with a sample-barcoded 5' primer and J-beta primers. TCRdb called the 5' RACE reads again in MiXCR, with one record for every CDR3 protein. The sample lists 650,000 to 1,000,000 distinct CDR3 sequences, about 36% occurring once. The CDR3 extends over 16 amino acids. With 0 bases clipped from V and 6 bases from J, the junction kept 8 bases outside the gene matches. Germline V gene lookup returns CDR1 SGDLS and CDR2 YYNGEE. Whole-study results and caveats: The study found more naive CD4+ cells and higher diversity in long-lived than aged donors. In the absence of known donor CMV status, changes in expanded clonotypes were possibly confounded.

Comment on this clonotype: What it binds is not known.

The sequence was obtained from a man between 18 and 35 years old in good health. The sample comprised blood. The gene calls are TRBV9 and TRBJ2-3, with 9 bases that match TRBD1. This chain's CDR3 is CASSVGPGTGRDTQYF. Written as DNA, the CDR3 is TGTGCCAGCAGCGTAGGACCGGGGACAGGGCGGGATACGCAGTATTTT. Full variable domain (remainder filled in from reference TRBV9 and TRBJ2-3): DSGVTQTPKHLITATGQRVTLRCSPRSGDLSVYWYQQSLDQGLQFLIQYYNGEERAKGNILERFSAQQFPDLHSELNLSSLELGDSALYFCASSVGPGTGRDTQYFGPGTRLTVL.